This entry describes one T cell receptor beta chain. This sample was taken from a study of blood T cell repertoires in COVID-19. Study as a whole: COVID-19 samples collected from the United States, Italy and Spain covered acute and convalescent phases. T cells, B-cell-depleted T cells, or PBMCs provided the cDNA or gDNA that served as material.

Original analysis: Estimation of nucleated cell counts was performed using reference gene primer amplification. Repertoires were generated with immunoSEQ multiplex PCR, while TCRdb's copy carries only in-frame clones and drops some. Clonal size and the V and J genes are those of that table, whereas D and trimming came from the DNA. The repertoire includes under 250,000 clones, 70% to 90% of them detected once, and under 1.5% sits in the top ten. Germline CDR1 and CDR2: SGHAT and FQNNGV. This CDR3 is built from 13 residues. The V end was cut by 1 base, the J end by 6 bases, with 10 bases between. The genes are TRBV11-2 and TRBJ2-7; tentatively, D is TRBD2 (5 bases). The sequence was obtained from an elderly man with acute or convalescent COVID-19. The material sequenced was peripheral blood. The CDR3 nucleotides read TGTGCCAGCAGCTTAGCTTCCCTAGCCGAGCAGTACTTC. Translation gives CASSLASLAEQYF.